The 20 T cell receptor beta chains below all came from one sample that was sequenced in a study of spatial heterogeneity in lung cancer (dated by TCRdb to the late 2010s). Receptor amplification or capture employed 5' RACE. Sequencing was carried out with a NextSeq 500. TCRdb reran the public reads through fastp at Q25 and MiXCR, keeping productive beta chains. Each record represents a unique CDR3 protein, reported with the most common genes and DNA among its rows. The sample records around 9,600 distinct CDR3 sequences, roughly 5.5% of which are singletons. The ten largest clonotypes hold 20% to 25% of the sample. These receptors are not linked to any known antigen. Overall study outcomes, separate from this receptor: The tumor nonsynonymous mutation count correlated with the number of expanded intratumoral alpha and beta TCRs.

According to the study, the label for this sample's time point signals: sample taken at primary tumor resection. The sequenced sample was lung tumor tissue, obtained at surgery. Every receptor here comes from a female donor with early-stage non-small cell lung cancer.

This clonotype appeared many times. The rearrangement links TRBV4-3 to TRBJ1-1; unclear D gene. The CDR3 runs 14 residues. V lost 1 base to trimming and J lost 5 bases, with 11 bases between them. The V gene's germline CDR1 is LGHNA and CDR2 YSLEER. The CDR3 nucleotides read TGCGCCAGCAGCCAAGGGATGTTTCGGACTGAAGCTTTCTTT. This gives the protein CASSQGMFRTEAFF.

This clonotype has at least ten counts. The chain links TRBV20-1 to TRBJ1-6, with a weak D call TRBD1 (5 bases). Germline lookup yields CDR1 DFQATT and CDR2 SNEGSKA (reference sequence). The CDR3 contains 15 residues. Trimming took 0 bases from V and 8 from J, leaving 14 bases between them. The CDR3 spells CSARDSGGEYSPLHF. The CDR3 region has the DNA TGCAGTGCTAGAGATTCGGGGGGGGAATATTCACCCCTCCACTTT.

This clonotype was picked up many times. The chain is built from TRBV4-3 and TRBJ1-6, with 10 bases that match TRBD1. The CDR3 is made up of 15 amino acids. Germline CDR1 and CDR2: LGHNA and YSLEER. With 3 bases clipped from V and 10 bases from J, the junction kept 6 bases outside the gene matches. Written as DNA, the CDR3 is TGCGCCAGCAGCCAGTTGGGGACAGGGGCATCACCCCTCCACTTT. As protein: CASSQLGTGASPLHF.

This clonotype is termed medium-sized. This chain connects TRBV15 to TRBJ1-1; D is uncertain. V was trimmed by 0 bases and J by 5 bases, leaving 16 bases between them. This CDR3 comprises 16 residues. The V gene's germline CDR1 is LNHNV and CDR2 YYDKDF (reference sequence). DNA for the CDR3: TGTGCCACCAGCAGAGATATCCAAGTCGAGGGTACTGAAGCTTTCTTT. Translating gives CATSRDIQVEGTEAFF.

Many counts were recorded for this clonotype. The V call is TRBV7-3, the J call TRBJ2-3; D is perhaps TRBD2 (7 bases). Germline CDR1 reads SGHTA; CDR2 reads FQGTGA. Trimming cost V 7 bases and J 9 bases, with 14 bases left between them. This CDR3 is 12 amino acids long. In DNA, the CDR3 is TGTGCCAGCATCTCCGAGGGGGGGACGCAGTATTTT. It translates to CASISEGGTQYF.

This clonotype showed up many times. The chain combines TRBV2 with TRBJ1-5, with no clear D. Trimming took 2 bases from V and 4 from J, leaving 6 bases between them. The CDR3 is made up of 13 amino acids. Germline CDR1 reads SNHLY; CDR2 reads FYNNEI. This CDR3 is CASSESGNQPQHF. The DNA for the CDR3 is TGTGCCAGCAGTGAAAGCGGAAATCAGCCCCAGCATTTT.

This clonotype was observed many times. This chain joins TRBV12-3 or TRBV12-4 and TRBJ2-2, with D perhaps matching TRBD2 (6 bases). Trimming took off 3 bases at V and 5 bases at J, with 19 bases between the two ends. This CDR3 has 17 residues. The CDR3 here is CASSFRGGGLPTGELFF. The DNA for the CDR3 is TGTGCCAGCAGTTTCCGAGGCGGAGGGCTACCAACCGGGGAGCTGTTTTTT.

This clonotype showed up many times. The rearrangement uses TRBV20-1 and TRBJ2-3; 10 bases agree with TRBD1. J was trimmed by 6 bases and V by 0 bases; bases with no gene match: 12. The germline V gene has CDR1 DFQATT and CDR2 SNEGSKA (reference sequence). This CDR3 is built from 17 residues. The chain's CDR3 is CSARDQRVAGQGDTQYF. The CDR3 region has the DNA TGCAGTGCTAGAGATCAGAGGGTGGCGGGACAGGGGGATACGCAGTATTTT.

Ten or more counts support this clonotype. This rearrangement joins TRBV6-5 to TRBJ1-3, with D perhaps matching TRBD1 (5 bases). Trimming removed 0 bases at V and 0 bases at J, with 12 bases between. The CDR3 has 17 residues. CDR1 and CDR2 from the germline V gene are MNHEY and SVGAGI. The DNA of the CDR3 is TGTGCCAGCAGTTACTCGTCCCCCCAGGGCTCTGGAAACACCATATATTTT. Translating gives CASSYSSPQGSGNTIYF.

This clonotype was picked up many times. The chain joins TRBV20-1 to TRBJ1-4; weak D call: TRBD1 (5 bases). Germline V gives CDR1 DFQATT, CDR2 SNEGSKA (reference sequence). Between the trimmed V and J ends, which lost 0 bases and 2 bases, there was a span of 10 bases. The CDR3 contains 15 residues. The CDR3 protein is CSARDRQGTNEKLFF. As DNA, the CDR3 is TGCAGTGCTAGAGATAGGCAGGGCACTAATGAAAAACTGTTTTTT.

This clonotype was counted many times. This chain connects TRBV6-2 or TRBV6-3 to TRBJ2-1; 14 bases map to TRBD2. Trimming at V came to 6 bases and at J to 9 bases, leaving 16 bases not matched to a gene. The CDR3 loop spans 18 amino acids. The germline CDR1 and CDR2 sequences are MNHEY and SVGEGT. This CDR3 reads CASSPGTSGSSGLGEQFF. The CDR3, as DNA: TGTGCCAGCAGCCCCGGGACTAGCGGGAGTTCGGGGCTAGGTGAGCAGTTCTTC.

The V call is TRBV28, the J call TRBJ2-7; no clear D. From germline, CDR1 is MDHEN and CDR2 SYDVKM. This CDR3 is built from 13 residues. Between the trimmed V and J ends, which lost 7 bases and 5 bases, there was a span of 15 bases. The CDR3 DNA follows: TGTGCCAGCACCGGGCCCCCTCTGGACGAGCAGTACTTC. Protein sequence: CASTGPPLDEQYF.

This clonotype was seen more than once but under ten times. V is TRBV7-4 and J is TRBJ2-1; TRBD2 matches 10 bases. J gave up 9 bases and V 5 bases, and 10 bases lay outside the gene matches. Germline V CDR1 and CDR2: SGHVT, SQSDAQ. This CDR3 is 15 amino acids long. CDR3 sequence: CASSPSAGGPIEQFF. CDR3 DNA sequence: TGTGCCAGCAGCCCCTCAGCGGGAGGGCCAATTGAGCAGTTCTTC.

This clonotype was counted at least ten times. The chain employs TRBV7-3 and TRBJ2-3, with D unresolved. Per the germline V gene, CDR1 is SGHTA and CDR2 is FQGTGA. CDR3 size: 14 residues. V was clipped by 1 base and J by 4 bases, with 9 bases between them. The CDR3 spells CASSLSPSSDTQYF. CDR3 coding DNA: TGTGCCAGCAGCTTAAGCCCTAGTTCAGATACGCAGTATTTT.

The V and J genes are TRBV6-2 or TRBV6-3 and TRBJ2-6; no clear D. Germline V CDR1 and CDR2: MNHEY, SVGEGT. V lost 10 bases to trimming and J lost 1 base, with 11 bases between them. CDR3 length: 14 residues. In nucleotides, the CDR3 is TGTGCCACCAAGGGAAGTTCTGGGGCCAACGTCCTGACTTTC. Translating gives CATKGSSGANVLTF.

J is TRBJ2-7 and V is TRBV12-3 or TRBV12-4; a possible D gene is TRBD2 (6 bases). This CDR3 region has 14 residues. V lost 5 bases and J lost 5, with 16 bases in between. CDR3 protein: CASSVGTPLDEQYF. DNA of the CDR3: TGTGCCAGCAGTGTCGGGACTCCCTTGGACGAGCAGTACTTC.

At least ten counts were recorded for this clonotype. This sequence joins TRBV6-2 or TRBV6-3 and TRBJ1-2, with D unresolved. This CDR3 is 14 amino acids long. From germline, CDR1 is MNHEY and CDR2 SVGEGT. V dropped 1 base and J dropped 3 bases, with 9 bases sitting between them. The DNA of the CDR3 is TGTGCCAGCAGTTACTTCGGCGGCGACTATGGCTACACCTTC. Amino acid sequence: CASSYFGGDYGYTF.

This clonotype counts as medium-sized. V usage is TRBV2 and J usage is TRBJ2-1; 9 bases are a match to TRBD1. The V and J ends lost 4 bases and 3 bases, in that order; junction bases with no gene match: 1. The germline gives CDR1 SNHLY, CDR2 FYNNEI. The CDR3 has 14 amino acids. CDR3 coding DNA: TGTGCCAGCAGTGGGGGACAGGGCTACAATGAGCAGTTCTTC. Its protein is CASSGGQGYNEQFF.

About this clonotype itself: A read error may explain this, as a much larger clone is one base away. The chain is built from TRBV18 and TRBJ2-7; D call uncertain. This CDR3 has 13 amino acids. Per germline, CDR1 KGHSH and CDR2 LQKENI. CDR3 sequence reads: CVSSPDLGYEQYF. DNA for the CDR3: TGTGTCAGCTCCCCAGACCTAGGGTACGAGCAGTACTTC.

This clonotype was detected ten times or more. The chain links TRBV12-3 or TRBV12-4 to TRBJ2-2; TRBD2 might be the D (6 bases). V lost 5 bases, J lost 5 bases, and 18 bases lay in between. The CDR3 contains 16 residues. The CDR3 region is CASSQSRGRETGELFF. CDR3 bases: TGTGCCAGCAGTCAGTCCCGGGGCCGGGAGACCGGGGAGCTGTTTTTT.